This section outlines one T cell receptor beta chain sequence together with its context. Its antigen remains undetermined. There are no base qualities to consult, and no much larger clone falls within one base. Participants in the prospective study were enrolled through a virtual design, were aged about 18 to 100 years, and lived in under 25 United States geographic areas. To assign participants to cohorts, the prospective study relied on clinical history that participants themselves reported in a screening survey and a study questionnaire. In the prospective study, whole blood, serum and a nasopharyngeal or oropharyngeal swab were collected from each participant by mobile phlebotomists. Prospective study participants could optionally give additional blood draws and questionnaires over an approximately two-month period. Before DNA extraction, blood samples from the prospective study were shipped at room temperature or frozen.

TCRbeta CDR3 regions were amplified from genomic DNA by means of the immunoSEQ Assay, a bias-controlled multiplex PCR. The paper's data handling went like this. The number of nucleated cells in each sample was estimated by amplification of reference gene primers within the assay. To quantify the absolute abundance of each unique TCRbeta CDR3 rearrangement, sequence reads were collapsed and filtered. For each sample, productive Simpson clonality was calculated as the square root of Simpson's diversity index over productive rearrangements. Imported from immuneACCESS, the table was reduced by TCRdb to in-frame sequences with V and J called. These copies leave out some clones; in studies compared against another copy, an unresolved V gene accounts for under half, and the cause of the remainder is not known. The D gene and trimming were derived from the DNA, and the V and J assignments and clone size from that table. In this sample the table shows more than 200,000 clones, 80% of which occur a single time. The ten most abundant clones make up around 7.4% of the sample.

The data were taken from a study of blood T cell repertoires in COVID-19 (dated by TCRdb to between 2020 and 2021). Regarding the complete study: Collaborator samples came from the United States, Italy and Spain and covered acute and convalescent phases of COVID-19. The sample metadata nearly always contained a de-identified subject ID, COVID-19 status, age in years and sex. The repertoires were released in a freely available public database meant as a resource for research on the immune response to SARS-CoV-2. Samples came from the ongoing ImmuneRACE study (first 160 participants) plus 1,254 subjects from 6 global collaborators. The dataset comprised deeply sampled blood TCRbeta repertoires from subjects exposed to, actively infected with, or recovered from COVID-19. The prospective study material was composed of cDNA or gDNA derived from T cells, B-cell-depleted T cells, or PBMCs. Where available, HLA class I and class II types were obtained from metadata supplied by the sample provider rather than from assay-based typing. The paper's findings and limits, for the study overall: The amount of clinical and demographic metadata varied by source and participant and was provided uncurated.

CDR1 MNHEY and CDR2 SMNVEV are derived from the germline V gene (reference sequence). V drops 3 bases and J drops 5 bases, leaving 7 bases in between. Including the terminal cysteine and phenylalanine, the CDR3 comprises 13 residues. Only CDR3 DNA is held: 39 bases, read in frame from base 1. This receptor was taken from a woman aged 40 to 50 with acute COVID-19. The rearrangement combines TRBV27 with TRBJ2-2; too little of a D gene remains to name it. The sample comprised PBMCs or T cells enriched from blood (not recorded which). The nucleotides are TGTGCCAGCAGTTTCCAGGTGACCGGGGAGCTGTTTTTT. Its amino acids are CASSFQVTGELFF.